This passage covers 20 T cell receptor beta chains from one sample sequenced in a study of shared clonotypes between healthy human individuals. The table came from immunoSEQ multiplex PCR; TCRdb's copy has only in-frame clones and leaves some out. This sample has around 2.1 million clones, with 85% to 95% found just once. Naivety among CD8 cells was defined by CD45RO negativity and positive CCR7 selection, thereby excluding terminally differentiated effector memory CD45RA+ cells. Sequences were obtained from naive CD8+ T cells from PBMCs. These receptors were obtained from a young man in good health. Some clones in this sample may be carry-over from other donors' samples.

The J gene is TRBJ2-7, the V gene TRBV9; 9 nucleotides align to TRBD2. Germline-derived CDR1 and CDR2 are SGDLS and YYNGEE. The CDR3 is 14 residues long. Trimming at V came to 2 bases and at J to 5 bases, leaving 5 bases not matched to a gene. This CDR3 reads CASSVYSGSHEQYF. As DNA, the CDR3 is TGTGCCAGCAGCGTGTATAGCGGGAGCCACGAGCAGTACTTC.

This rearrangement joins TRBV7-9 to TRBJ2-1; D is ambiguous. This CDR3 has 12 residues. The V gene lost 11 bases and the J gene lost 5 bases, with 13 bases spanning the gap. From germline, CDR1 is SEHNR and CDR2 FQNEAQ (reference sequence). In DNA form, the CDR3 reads TGTGCCGAGGTGAGGCAGGACAATGAGCAGTTCTTC. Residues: CAEVRQDNEQFF.

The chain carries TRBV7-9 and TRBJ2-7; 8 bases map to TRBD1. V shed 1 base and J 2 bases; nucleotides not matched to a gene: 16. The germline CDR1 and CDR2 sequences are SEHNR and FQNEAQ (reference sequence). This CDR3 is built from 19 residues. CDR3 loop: CASSLGFLRQDRDTYEQYF. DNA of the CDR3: TGTGCCAGCAGCTTAGGGTTCCTGCGACAGGACAGGGACACCTACGAGCAGTACTTC. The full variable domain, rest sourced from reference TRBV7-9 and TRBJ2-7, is DTGVSQNPRHKITKRGQNVTFRCDPISEHNRLYWYRQTLGQGPEFLTYFQNEAQLEKSRLLSDRFSAERPKGSFSTLEIQRTEQGDSAMYLCASSLGFLRQDRDTYEQYFGPGTRLTVT.

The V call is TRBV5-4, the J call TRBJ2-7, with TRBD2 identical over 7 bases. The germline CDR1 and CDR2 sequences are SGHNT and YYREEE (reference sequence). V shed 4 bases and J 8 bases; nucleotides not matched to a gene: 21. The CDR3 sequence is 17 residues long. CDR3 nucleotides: TGTGCCAGCAGCGCGGGGGTGGTCTCCACGGCGTTTCCAAAGCAGTACTTC. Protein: CASSAGVVSTAFPKQYF.

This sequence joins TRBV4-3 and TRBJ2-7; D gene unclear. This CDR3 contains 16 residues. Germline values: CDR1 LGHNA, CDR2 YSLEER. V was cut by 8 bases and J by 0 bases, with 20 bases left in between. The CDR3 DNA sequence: TGCGCCAGCTATACTTTTCGGACCGACACCTCCTACGAGCAGTACTTC. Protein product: CASYTFRTDTSYEQYF.

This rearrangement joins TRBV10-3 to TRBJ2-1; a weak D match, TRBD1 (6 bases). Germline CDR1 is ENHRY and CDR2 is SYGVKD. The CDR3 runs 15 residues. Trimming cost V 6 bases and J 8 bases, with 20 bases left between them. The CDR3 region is CAIRNSQGNEYEQFF. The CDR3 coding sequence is TGTGCCATCAGAAATTCGCAGGGGAACGAATATGAGCAGTTCTTC.

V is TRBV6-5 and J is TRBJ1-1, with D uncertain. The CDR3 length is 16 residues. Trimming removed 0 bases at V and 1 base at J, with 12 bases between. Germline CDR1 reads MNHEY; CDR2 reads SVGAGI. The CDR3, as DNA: TGTGCCAGCAGTTACTCGAAGTGGGGAAGGAACACTGAAGCTTTCTTT. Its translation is CASSYSKWGRNTEAFF.

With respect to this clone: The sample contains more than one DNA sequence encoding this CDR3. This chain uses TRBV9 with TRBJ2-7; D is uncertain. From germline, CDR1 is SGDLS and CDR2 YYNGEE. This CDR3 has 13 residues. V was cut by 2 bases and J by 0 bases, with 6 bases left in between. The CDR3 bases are TGTGCCAGCAGCGTCTCGAGCTCCTACGAGCAGTACTTC. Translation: CASSVSSSYEQYF.

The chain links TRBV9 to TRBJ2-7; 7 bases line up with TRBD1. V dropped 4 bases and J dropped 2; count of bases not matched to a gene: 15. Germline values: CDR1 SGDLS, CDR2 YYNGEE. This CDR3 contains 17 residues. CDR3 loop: CASSHGVRDSDTYEQYF. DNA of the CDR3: TGTGCCAGCAGCCACGGAGTCCGGGACAGTGACACCTACGAGCAGTACTTC.

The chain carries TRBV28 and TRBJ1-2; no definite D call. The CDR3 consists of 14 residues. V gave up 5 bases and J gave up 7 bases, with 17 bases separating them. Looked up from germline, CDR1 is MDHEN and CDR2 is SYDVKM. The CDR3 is CASSPPRAVTGYTF. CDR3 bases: TGTGCCAGCAGTCCCCCCCGGGCAGTCACTGGCTACACCTTC.

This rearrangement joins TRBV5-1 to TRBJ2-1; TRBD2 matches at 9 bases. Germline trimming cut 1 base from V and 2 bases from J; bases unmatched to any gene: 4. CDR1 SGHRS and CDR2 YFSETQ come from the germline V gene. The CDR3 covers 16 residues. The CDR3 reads CASSLNSGSAYNEQFF. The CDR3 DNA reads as TGCGCCAGCAGCTTGAATAGCGGGAGCGCCTACAATGAGCAGTTCTTC.

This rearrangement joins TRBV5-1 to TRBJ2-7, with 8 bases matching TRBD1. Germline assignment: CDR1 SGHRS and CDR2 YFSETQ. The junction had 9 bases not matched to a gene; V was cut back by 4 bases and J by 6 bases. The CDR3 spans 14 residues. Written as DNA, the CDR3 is TGCGCCAGCAGCGAGACAGGGGCCTTGACCGAGCAGTACTTC. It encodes CASSETGALTEQYF.

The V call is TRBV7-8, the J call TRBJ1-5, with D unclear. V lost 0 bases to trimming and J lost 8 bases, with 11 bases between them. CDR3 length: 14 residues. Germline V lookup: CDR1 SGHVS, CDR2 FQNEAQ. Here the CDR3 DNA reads TGTGCCAGCAGCTTAGCAGGGTTCGATGAGCCCCAGCATTTT. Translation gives CASSLAGFDEPQHF.

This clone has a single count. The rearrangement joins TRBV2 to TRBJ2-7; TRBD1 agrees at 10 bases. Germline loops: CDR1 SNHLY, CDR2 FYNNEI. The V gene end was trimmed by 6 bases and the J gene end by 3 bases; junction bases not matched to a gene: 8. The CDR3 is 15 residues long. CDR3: CASRPPGQGNYEQYF. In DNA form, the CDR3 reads TGTGCCAGCAGGCCTCCGGGACAGGGGAACTACGAGCAGTACTTC. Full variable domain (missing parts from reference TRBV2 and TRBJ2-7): EPEVTQTPSHQVTQMGQEVILRCVPISNHLYFYWYRQILGQKVEFLVSFYNNEISEKSEIFDDQFSVERPDGSNFTLKIRSTKLEDSAMYFCASRPPGQGNYEQYFGPGTRLTVT.

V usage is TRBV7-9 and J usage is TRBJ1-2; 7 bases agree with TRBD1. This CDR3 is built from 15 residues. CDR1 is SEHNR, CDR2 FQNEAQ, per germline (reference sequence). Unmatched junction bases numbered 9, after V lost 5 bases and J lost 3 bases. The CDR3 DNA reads TGTGCCAGCAGCGCCTTTGCGCAGGGGGACTATGGCTACACCTTC. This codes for CASSAFAQGDYGYTF.

The CDR3 nucleotides read TGTGCCAGCAGCCCCAGGCCAGGGAGGGCCACTAATGAGCAGTTCTTC. Translating it yields CASSPRPGRATNEQFF. J is TRBJ2-1 and V is TRBV11-2, with 7 bases aligning to TRBD2. Germline CDR1 SGHAT, CDR2 FQNNGV. The V and J ends lost 5 bases and 7 bases, in that order; junction bases with no gene match: 14. The CDR3 is made up of 16 amino acids.

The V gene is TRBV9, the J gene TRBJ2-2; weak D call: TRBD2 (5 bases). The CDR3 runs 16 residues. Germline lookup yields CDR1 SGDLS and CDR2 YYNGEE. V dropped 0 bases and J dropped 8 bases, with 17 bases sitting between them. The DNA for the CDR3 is TGTGCCAGCAGCGTAGATTCGAGAGGGAACGGAGGGGAGCTGTTTTTT. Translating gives CASSVDSRGNGGELFF.

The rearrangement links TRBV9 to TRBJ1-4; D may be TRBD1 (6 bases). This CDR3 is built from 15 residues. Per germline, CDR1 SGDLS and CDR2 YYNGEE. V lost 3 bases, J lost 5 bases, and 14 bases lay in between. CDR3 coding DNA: TGTGCCAGCAGCGCGCGACAGGACTTAAATGAAAAACTGTTTTTT. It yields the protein CASSARQDLNEKLFF.

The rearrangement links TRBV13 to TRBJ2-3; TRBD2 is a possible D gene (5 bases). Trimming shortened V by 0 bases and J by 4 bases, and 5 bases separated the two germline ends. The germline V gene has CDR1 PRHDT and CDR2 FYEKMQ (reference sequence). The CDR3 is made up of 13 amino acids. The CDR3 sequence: CASSLGAADTQYF. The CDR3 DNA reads TGTGCCAGCAGCTTAGGAGCGGCAGATACGCAGTATTTT. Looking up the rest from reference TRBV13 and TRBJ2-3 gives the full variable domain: AAGVIQSPRHLIKEKRETATLKCYPIPRHDTVYWYQQGPGQDPQFLISFYEKMQSDKGSIPDRFSAQQFSDYHSELNMSSLELGDSALYFCASSLGAADTQYFGPGTRLTVL.

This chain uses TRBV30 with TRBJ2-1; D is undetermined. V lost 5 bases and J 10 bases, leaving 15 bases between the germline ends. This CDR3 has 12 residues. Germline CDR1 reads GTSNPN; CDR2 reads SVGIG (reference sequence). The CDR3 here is CAWGPGVWEQFF. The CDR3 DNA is TGTGCCTGGGGCCCCGGAGTCTGGGAGCAGTTCTTC.